The next 32 T cell receptor beta chains were all read from a single sample in a study of control samples from healthy donors and cancer patients. The table came from immunoSEQ multiplex PCR; TCRdb's copy has only in-frame clones and leaves some out. The repertoire has about 180,000 clones, 90% to 95% of them found once; the top ten carry about 1.4%. Sequenced material: blood. All receptors come from a man aged 25-45 years in good health.

The chain combines TRBV28 with TRBJ1-5, with 8 positions matching TRBD1. Unmatched junction bases numbered 11, after V lost 7 bases and J lost 6 bases. Germline V gene lookup returns CDR1 MDHEN and CDR2 SYDVKM. The CDR3 covers 15 residues. CDR3 nucleotide sequence: TGTGCCAGCAACCCCGGACAGGGAGGTGCTCAGCCCCAGCATTTT. Protein: CASNPGQGGAQPQHF.

This clone occurred once. CDR3 loop: CASSSSPTGTDTQYF. The CDR3 DNA is TGCGCCAGCAGCTCTAGCCCAACAGGCACAGATACGCAGTATTTT. The rearrangement links TRBV5-1 to TRBJ2-3, with D possibly matching TRBD2 (5 bases). Trimming removed 3 bases from V and 1 base from J, with 12 bases in between. Germline CDR1 is SGHRS and CDR2 is YFSETQ. This CDR3 spans 15 amino acids.

The rearrangement uses TRBV15 and TRBJ2-7, with D perhaps given as TRBD1 or TRBD2 (5 bases each). Germline-derived CDR1 and CDR2 are LNHNV and YYDKDF (reference sequence). Trimming shortened V by 3 bases and J by 5 bases, and 17 bases separated the two germline ends. The CDR3 length is 15 residues. This CDR3 reads CATSSELGTPNEQYF. In DNA, the CDR3 is TGTGCCACCAGCAGCGAGCTCGGGACCCCTAACGAGCAGTACTTC.

The chain combines TRBV11-2 with TRBJ1-4, with no clear D. The CDR3 runs 15 residues. The V and J ends lost 0 bases and 7 bases respectively, with 12 bases between them. Germline assignment: CDR1 SGHAT and CDR2 FQNNGV. CDR3 nucleotides: TGTGCCAGCAGCTTAGACCCTCCGGGGAGTGAAAAACTGTTTTTT. It codes for CASSLDPPGSEKLFF.

The chain uses TRBV6-5 and TRBJ1-1, with a tentative D call TRBD1 (5 bases). The germline V and J ends were trimmed by 0 bases and 8 bases, with 7 bases remaining between them. CDR1 and CDR2 from the germline V gene are MNHEY and SVGAGI. The CDR3 sequence is 12 residues long. The chain's CDR3 is CASSYSGGEAFF. Written as DNA, the CDR3 is TGTGCCAGCAGTTACTCGGGGGGGGAAGCTTTCTTT.

J is TRBJ2-5 and V is TRBV5-1; a weak D match, TRBD2 (6 bases). V lost 2 bases, J lost 3 bases, and 11 bases lay in between. Germline assignment: CDR1 SGHRS and CDR2 YFSETQ. This CDR3 contains 14 residues. This chain's CDR3 is CASSFSWGEETQYF. For the CDR3, the DNA is TGCGCCAGCAGCTTTTCTTGGGGGGAAGAGACCCAGTACTTC.

V and J are TRBV9 and TRBJ2-5, with 9 bases lining up with TRBD1. The trim removed 4 bases at V and 3 bases at J, leaving 4 bases unmatched. Germline V gene sequence: CDR1 SGDLS, CDR2 YYNGEE. This CDR3 region has 14 residues. In DNA form, the CDR3 reads TGTGCCAGCAGCTTCCGGGACAGGGAAGAGACCCAGTACTTC. Translated: CASSFRDREETQYF.

CDR3 region: CASSEPGSRDTQYF. The CDR3 coding sequence is TGTGCCAGCAGTGAACCGGGATCTAGAGATACGCAGTATTTT. The V and J genes are TRBV25-1 and TRBJ2-3; perhaps TRBD2 as D (5 bases). V was trimmed by 2 bases and J by 5 bases, leaving 11 bases between them. This CDR3 is 14 amino acids long. Germline CDR1 reads MGHDK; CDR2 reads SYGVNS.

V gene TRBV7-2 combines with J gene TRBJ2-5, with D uncertain. The CDR3 covers 14 residues. V lost 5 bases and J lost 5, with 15 bases in between. Germline CDR1 is SGHTA and CDR2 is FQGNSA. CDR3 loop: CASSTTLRLETQYF. Written as DNA, the CDR3 is TGTGCCAGCAGCACGACCCTCAGGTTGGAGACCCAGTACTTC.

This clone was seen a few times. The chain joins TRBV5-1 to TRBJ1-6, with D unresolved. Trimming pared 0 bases from V and 8 bases from J, leaving 12 bases between. Germline lookup yields CDR1 SGHRS and CDR2 YFSETQ. The CDR3 extends over 15 amino acids. CDR3 in DNA: TGCGCCAGCAGCTTGGAAGGGAGAGGAGATTCACCCCTCCACTTT. Translated, it gives CASSLEGRGDSPLHF.

This rearrangement joins TRBV18 to TRBJ1-5; perhaps TRBD1 as D (6 bases). From germline, CDR1 is KGHSH and CDR2 LQKENI. CDR3 size: 15 residues. V was cut by 4 bases and J by 0 bases, with 10 bases left in between. CDR3 in DNA: TGTGCCAGCTCACTCCGACAGGATAGCAATCAGCCCCAGCATTTT. It yields the protein CASSLRQDSNQPQHF.

This chain links TRBV7-9 with TRBJ2-7; TRBD2 might be the D (6 bases). The germline gives CDR1 SEHNR, CDR2 FQNEAQ (reference sequence). This CDR3 contains 14 residues. V was trimmed by 2 bases and J by 7 bases, leaving 15 bases between them. CDR3 residues: CASSLLGGLEEQYF. CDR3 DNA: TGTGCCAGCAGCTTATTGGGGGGTCTTGAAGAGCAGTACTTC.

The V gene is TRBV6-5, the J gene TRBJ2-1; D ambiguous. Germline CDR1 is MNHEY and CDR2 is SVGAGI. Trimming cost V 6 bases and J 0 bases, with 12 bases left between them. This CDR3 has 15 amino acids. CDR3 sequence: CASRASAYSYNEQFF. CDR3 sequence (DNA): TGTGCCAGCAGAGCCTCTGCCTACTCCTACAATGAGCAGTTCTTC.

This clone was counted between two and nine times. The V and J genes are TRBV5-8 and TRBJ1-5, with D uncertain. Trimming pared 0 bases from V and 1 base from J, leaving 14 bases between. The CDR3 consists of 17 residues. CDR1 and CDR2 (germline): SGHTS, YDEGEE. CDR3 bases: TGTGCCAGCAGCTTGGTTAAACAGTTCCCAAGCAATCAGCCCCAGCATTTT. Protein: CASSLVKQFPSNQPQHF.

V usage is TRBV29-1 and J usage is TRBJ2-7, with no clear D. CDR1 and CDR2 from the germline V gene are SQVTM and ANQGSEA. V shed 3 bases and J shed 7 bases, with 19 bases lying between them. The CDR3 has 14 amino acids. The CDR3, as DNA: TGCAGCGTTGAGGACCCTCTTCAACTGGGGGAGCAGTACTTC. This sequence encodes CSVEDPLQLGEQYF.

The chain recombines TRBV13 with TRBJ2-2, with D uncertain. V lost 3 bases, J lost 2 bases, and 7 bases lay in between. Per germline, CDR1 PRHDT and CDR2 FYEKMQ (reference sequence). The length of the CDR3 is 14 residues. The CDR3 DNA is TGTGCCAGCAGCTTGAACAGAAACACCGGGGAGCTGTTTTTT. Amino acid sequence: CASSLNRNTGELFF.

This chain uses TRBV4-3 with TRBJ1-1; D is uncertain. V dropped 1 base and J dropped 1 base, with 4 bases sitting between them. CDR1 and CDR2 (germline): LGHNA, YSLEER. The length of the CDR3 is 13 residues. The CDR3 is CASSQGQNTEAFF. CDR3 nucleotide sequence: TGCGCCAGCAGCCAAGGACAGAACACTGAAGCTTTCTTT.

This chain connects TRBV11-2 to TRBJ2-5; D is ambiguous. This CDR3 comprises 14 residues. CDR1 is SGHAT, CDR2 FQNNGV, per germline. Trimming pared 5 bases from V and 2 bases from J, leaving 12 bases between. For the CDR3, the DNA is TGTGCCAGCAGCCCCCAAGGACGGCAAGAGACCCAGTACTTC. Translation: CASSPQGRQETQYF.

CDR3 sequence (DNA): TGTGCCAGCAGCCCGACCTCCGGGGAGCTGTTTTTT. Translation gives CASSPTSGELFF. The chain employs TRBV7-3 and TRBJ2-2; D gene ambiguous. Trimming removed 5 bases from V and 6 bases from J, with 7 bases in between. Germline CDR1 and CDR2: SGHTA and FQGTGA. CDR3 length: 12 amino acids.

In this sample, this clone turned up a few times. Written as DNA, the CDR3 is TGCGCCAGCACCTACGGGGGCGCCTCATATAGCAATCAGCCCCAGCATTTT. It specifies CASTYGGASYSNQPQHF. The chain is built from TRBV10-1 and TRBJ1-5; D might be TRBD1 (6 bases). The V gene's germline CDR1 is WNHNN and CDR2 SYGVQD (reference sequence). The length of the CDR3 is 17 residues. The V end lost 7 bases, the J end lost 0 bases, and 19 bases lay between the germline ends.

The chain links TRBV5-1 to TRBJ2-7; no definite D call. CDR3 size: 14 residues. Trimming removed 0 bases at V and 1 base at J, with 8 bases between. CDR1 SGHRS and CDR2 YFSETQ come from the germline V gene. CDR3 amino acids: CASSLVGPSYEQYF. The CDR3 DNA reads as TGCGCCAGCAGCTTGGTCGGCCCATCCTACGAGCAGTACTTC.

The chain combines TRBV5-8 with TRBJ1-5; 10 nucleotides agree with TRBD1. After removal of 0 bases from V and 5 bases from J, the junction contained 5 bases not matched to a gene. Germline assignment: CDR1 SGHTS and CDR2 YDEGEE. The CDR3 loop spans 16 amino acids. DNA of the CDR3: TGTGCCAGCAGCTTGGTCGGGGACAGGGGAGATCAGCCCCAGCATTTT. Translated, it gives CASSLVGDRGDQPQHF.

V is TRBV19 and J is TRBJ1-2; D call uncertain. Looked up from germline, CDR1 is LNHDA and CDR2 is SQIVND (reference sequence). CDR3 length: 14 residues. V lost 1 base, J lost 8 bases, and 14 bases lay in between. CDR3 sequence: CASSIGALTLGYTF. CDR3 nucleotides: TGTGCCAGTAGTATAGGGGCCCTCACTCTCGGCTACACCTTC.

On this clone itself: Other DNA sequences in this sample translate to the same CDR3. This chain uses TRBV5-6 with TRBJ1-6; the D gene is possibly TRBD1 (6 bases). This CDR3 region has 16 residues. Trimming shortened V by 0 bases and J by 7 bases, and 14 bases separated the two germline ends. Germline CDR1 is SGHDT and CDR2 is YYEEEE. CDR3 in DNA: TGTGCCAGCAGCTTGGCCACAGGGCCACTAAATTCACCCCTCCACTTT. Amino acid sequence: CASSLATGPLNSPLHF. Variable domain in full (rest from reference TRBV5-6 and TRBJ1-6): DAGVTQSPTHLIKTRGQQVTLRCSPKSGHDTVSWYQQALGQGPQFIFQYYEEEERQRGNFPDRFSGHQFPNYSSELNVNALLLGDSALYLCASSLATGPLNSPLHFGNGTRLTVT.

The V and J genes are TRBV19 and TRBJ2-7; weak D call: TRBD1 (6 bases). The CDR3 sequence is 14 residues long. The germline gives CDR1 LNHDA, CDR2 SQIVND (reference sequence). V lost 1 base and J lost 6, with 13 bases in between. The CDR3, as DNA: TGTGCCAGTAGTATAGGGGGGCCGGCCAGCGAGCAGTACTTC. Protein sequence: CASSIGGPASEQYF. The full variable domain, in which reference TRBV19 and TRBJ2-7 provide the parts outside the CDR3, is DGGITQSPKYLFRKEGQNVTLSCEQNLNHDAMYWYRQDPGQGLRLIYYSQIVNDFQKGDIAEGYSVSREKKESFPLTVTSAQKNPTAFYLCASSIGGPASEQYFGPGTRLTVT.

The chain employs TRBV5-4 and TRBJ2-2; TRBD2 agrees at 8 bases. Unmatched junction bases numbered 8, after V lost 4 bases and J lost 0 bases. Germline assignment: CDR1 SGHNT and CDR2 YYREEE (reference sequence). CDR3 length: 17 residues. In DNA, the CDR3 is TGTGCCAGCAGCCCCGGGGGCGGGAGGTCGAACACCGGGGAGCTGTTTTTT. The encoded protein is CASSPGGGRSNTGELFF.

The J gene is TRBJ1-2, the V gene TRBV7-8; D possibly corresponds to TRBD1 (5 bases). The CDR3 runs to 16 residues. V was cut by 0 bases and J by 2 bases, with 13 bases left in between. Germline lookup yields CDR1 SGHVS and CDR2 FQNEAQ. CDR3 nucleotides: TGTGCCAGCAGCTTAGCCCGGGTGGGGGTAAACTATGGCTACACCTTC. Translated: CASSLARVGVNYGYTF.

The chain employs TRBV12-3 or TRBV12-4 and TRBJ1-5; D is ambiguous. CDR3 length: 13 amino acids. Trimming left V 6 bases short and J 3 bases short, with 9 bases between. DNA for the CDR3: TGTGCCAGCAGCCCTGGGAACAATCAGCCCCAGCATTTT. It codes for CASSPGNNQPQHF.

V usage is TRBV5-4 and J usage is TRBJ2-2; 8 nucleotides agree with TRBD2. Germline V gene lookup returns CDR1 SGHNT and CDR2 YYREEE (reference sequence). CDR3 length equals 17 residues. V lost 3 bases to trimming and J lost 0 bases; unmatched junction nucleotides: 7. CDR3 amino acids: CASSYGAGLANTGELFF. CDR3 DNA sequence: TGTGCCAGCAGCTACGGGGCGGGACTAGCGAACACCGGGGAGCTGTTTTTT.

The rearrangement links TRBV30 to TRBJ1-2, with TRBD1 matching 9 bases. The CDR3 has 16 residues. From germline, CDR1 is GTSNPN and CDR2 SVGIG (reference sequence). The junction had 14 bases not matched to a gene; V was cut back by 1 base and J by 8 bases. Here the CDR3 reads CAWSGAGQGKVGGYTF. The CDR3 DNA follows: TGTGCCTGGAGTGGGGCTGGACAGGGGAAAGTCGGAGGCTACACCTTC.

V and J are TRBV5-1 and TRBJ1-2; D is perhaps TRBD1 (5 bases). The CDR3 loop spans 15 amino acids. From germline, CDR1 is SGHRS and CDR2 YFSETQ. The ends were cut back, 4 bases at V and 2 bases at J, with 15 bases in the middle. CDR3 in amino acids: CASSPGTAVNYGYTF. CDR3 bases: TGCGCCAGCAGCCCCGGGACCGCGGTAAACTATGGCTACACCTTC. Full variable domain (outside the CDR3, taken from reference TRBV5-1 and TRBJ1-2): KAGVTQTPRYLIKTRGQQVTLSCSPISGHRSVSWYQQTPGQGLQFLFEYFSETQRNKGNFPGRFSGRQFSNSRSEMNVSTLELGDSALYLCASSPGTAVNYGYTFGSGTRLTVV.

CDR3 in amino acids: CASSLGGSRTGELFF. The CDR3 nucleotides read TGTGCCAGCAGCTTGGGCGGGAGTAGGACCGGGGAGCTGTTTTTT. The chain combines TRBV5-4 with TRBJ2-2, with 7 positions matching TRBD2. Germline loops: CDR1 SGHNT, CDR2 YYREEE (reference sequence). The CDR3 length is 15 residues. V trimming: 0 bases; J trimming: 5 bases; junction bases outside the gene matches: 4. The full variable domain, completed using reference TRBV5-4 and TRBJ2-2, is ETGVTQSPTHLIKTRGQQVTLRCSSQSGHNTVSWYQQALGQGPQFIFQYYREEENGRGNFPPRFSGLQFPNYSSELNVNALELDDSALYLCASSLGGSRTGELFFGEGSRLTVL.